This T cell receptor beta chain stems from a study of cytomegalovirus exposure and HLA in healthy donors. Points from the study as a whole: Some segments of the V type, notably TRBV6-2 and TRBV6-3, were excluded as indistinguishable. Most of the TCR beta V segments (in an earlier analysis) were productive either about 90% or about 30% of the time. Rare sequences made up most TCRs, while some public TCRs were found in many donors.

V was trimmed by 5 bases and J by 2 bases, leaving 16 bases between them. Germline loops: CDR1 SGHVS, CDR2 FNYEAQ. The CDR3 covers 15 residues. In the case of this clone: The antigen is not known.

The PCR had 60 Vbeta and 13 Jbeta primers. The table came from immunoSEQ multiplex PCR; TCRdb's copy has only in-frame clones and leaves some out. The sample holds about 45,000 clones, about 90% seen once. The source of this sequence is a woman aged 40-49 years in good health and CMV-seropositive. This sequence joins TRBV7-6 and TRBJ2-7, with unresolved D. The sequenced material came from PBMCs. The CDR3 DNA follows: TGTGCCAGCAGCCCCGAGATCGCGGTTACCTACGAGCAGTACTTC. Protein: CASSPEIAVTYEQYF.